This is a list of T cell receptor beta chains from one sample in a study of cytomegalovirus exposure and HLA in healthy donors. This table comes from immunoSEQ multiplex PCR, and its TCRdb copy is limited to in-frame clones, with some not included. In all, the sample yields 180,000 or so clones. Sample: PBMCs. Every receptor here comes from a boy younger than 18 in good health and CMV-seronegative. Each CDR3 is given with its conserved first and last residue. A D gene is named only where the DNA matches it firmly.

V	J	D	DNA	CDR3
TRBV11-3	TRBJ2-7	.	TGTGCCAGCAGCTTAGGGGCAGGGGCCGAGCAGTACTTC	CASSLGAGAEQYF
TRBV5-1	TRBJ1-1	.	TGCGCCAGCAGCTTGGCCATTGGGTCGGGCACTGAAGCTTTCTTT	CASSLAIGSGTEAFF
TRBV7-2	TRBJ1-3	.	TGTGCCAGCAGCTTAGGGACAACGGTCGCAAACACCATATATTTT	CASSLGTTVANTIYF
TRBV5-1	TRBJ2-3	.	TGCGCCAGCAGCCTTAGCTCCGGACACCACACAGATACGCAGTATTTT	CASSLSSGHHTDTQYF
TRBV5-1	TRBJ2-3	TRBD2	TGCGCCAGCAGCTTGGCCGGGCCTAGCGGGGGAGTAGATACGCAGTATTTT	CASSLAGPSGGVDTQYF
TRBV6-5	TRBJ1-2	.	TGTGCCATTAGAGGATATTATGGCTACACCTTC	CAIRGYYGYTF
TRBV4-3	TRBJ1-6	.	TGCGCCAGCAGCCCACAGACAGTAAGGTCACCCCTCCACTTT	CASSPQTVRSPLHF
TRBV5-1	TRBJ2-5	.	TGCGCCAGCAGCACAGGGTCATCAGAGACCCAGTACTTC	CASSTGSSETQYF
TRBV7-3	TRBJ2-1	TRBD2	TGTGCCAGCAGCTCCACCGGGACTAGCGGGGGGGCGGGCTACAATGAGCAGTTCTTC	CASSSTGTSGGAGYNEQFF
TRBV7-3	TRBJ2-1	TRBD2	TGTGCCAGCAGCTTAAGGGAGGGGAATGAGCAGTTCTTC	CASSLREGNEQFF
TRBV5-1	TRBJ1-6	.	TGCGCCAGCAGCTCGAAAAGCGGCATTCCCCTCCACTTT	CASSSKSGIPLHF
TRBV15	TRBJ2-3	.	TGTGCCACCAGCAGCAGGGTATACCCAGATACGCAGTATTTT	CATSSRVYPDTQYF
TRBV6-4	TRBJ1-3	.	TGTGCCAGCAGTGACTCAGGGGGATATGTCACCTCTGGAAACACCATATATTTT	CASSDSGGYVTSGNTIYF
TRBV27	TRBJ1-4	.	TGTGCCAGCAGCCAAATCCCGGGAGAAAAACTGTTTTTT	CASSQIPGEKLFF
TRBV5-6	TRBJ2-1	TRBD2	TGTGCCAGCAGCTTGGTGACTAGCGGGGTCAATGAGCAGTTCTTC	CASSLVTSGVNEQFF
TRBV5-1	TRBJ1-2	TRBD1	TGCGCCAGCACGCACGGGACAGGGGTGTCACATGGCTACACCTTC	CASTHGTGVSHGYTF
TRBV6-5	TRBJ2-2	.	TGTGCCAGCACCCCCCTGGGAGACGGGGAGCTGTTTTTT	CASTPLGDGELFF
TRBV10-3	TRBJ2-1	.	TGTGCCATCAGTGATCCAGGGAATGAGCAGTTCTTC	CAISDPGNEQFF
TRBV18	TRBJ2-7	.	TGTGCCAGCTCGCCCGACAGTCTGCCCCTCCACGAGCAGTACTTC	CASSPDSLPLHEQYF
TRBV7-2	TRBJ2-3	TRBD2	TGTGCCAGCAGCCCCCGGAAAGCGGGGGGGCTAGATACGCAGTATTTT	CASSPRKAGGLDTQYF
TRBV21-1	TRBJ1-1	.	TGTGCCAGCAGCAAGGGGGGCACTGAAGCTTTCTTT	CASSKGGTEAFF
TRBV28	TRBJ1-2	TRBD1	TGTGCCAGCAGTCCTTACAGGGGCGGCTATGGCTACACCTTC	CASSPYRGGYGYTF
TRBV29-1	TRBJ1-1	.	TGCAGCGTTTATAACGGGAACACTGAAGCTTTCTTT	CSVYNGNTEAFF
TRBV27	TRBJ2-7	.	TGTGCCAGCAGTTTTGGCGGAAGTACCTACGAGCAGTACTTC	CASSFGGSTYEQYF
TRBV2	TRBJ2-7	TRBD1	TGTGCCAGCAGTGGGCAAGACAGGGGGGTTTACGAGCAGTACTTC	CASSGQDRGVYEQYF
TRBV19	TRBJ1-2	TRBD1	TGTGCCAGTAGTGTCGGGACAGTTAACTATGGCTACACCTTC	CASSVGTVNYGYTF
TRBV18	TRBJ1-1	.	TGTGCCAGCTCACCCAACTTCGGACAAGTGAACACTGAAGCTTTCTTT	CASSPNFGQVNTEAFF
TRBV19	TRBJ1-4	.	TGTGCCAGCCTCTCGGACAGTAATGAAAAACTGTTTTTT	CASLSDSNEKLFF
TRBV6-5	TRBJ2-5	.	TGTGCCAGCAGTTATCACGGGCGGGGTGCCAAAGAGACCCAGTACTTC	CASSYHGRGAKETQYF
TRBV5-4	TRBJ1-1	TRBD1	TGTGCCAGCAGCCAGGGGGGCACTGAAGCTTTCTTT	CASSQGGTEAFF
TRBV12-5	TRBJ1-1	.	TGTGCTAGTGGTAACTTTGCCCCGGGGGAGTTAGCTTTCTTT	CASGNFAPGELAFF
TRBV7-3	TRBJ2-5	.	TGTGCCAGCAGCTTAAGACAGGGAGGAGAGACCCAGTACTTC	CASSLRQGGETQYF
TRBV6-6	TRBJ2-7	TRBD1	TGTGCCAGCACCGGGTTGAGGGGGCTGGCCTACGAGCAGTACTTC	CASTGLRGLAYEQYF
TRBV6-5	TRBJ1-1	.	TGTGCCAGCAGTTATGAGCGGACCACTGAAGCTTTCTTT	CASSYERTTEAFF
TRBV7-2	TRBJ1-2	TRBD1	TGTGCCAGCAGCTTAGGTGACAGGGCCTATGGCTACACCTTC	CASSLGDRAYGYTF
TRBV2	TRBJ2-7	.	TGTGCCAGCAGTGAATGGCCCCGGGGGGCCGACGAGCAGTACTTC	CASSEWPRGADEQYF
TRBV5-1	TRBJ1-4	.	TGCGCCAGCAGCTTGGGAGCAACAACTAATGAAAAACTGTTTTTT	CASSLGATTNEKLFF
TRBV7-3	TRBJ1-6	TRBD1	TGTGCCAGCAGCTTATTTTCGACAGGGGATTCACCCCTCCACTTT	CASSLFSTGDSPLHF
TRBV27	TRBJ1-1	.	TGTGCCAGCAGTTTAACAGGGTATATCACTGAAGCTTTCTTT	CASSLTGYITEAFF
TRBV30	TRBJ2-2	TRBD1	TGTGCCTGGAACAGGGGGAGGTCTACGTCCGGGGAGCTGTTTTTT	CAWNRGRSTSGELFF
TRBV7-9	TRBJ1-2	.	TGTGCCAGCAGCATCAGGGAGGGTGGCTACACCTTC	CASSIREGGYTF
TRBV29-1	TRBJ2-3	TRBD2	TGCAGCGTTGGAGCGGGGGGTTCAGATACGCAGTATTTT	CSVGAGGSDTQYF
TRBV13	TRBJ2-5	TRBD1	TGTGCCAGCAGCTCCCGGGACAGGGGTGAGGGAGAGACCCAGTACTTC	CASSSRDRGEGETQYF
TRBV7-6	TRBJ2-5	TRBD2	TGTGCCAGCAGCTTGACGGGGGGGGTAGAGACCCAGTACTTC	CASSLTGGVETQYF
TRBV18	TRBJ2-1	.	TGTGCCAGCTCCCAAATCGGGTTGAACTCCTACAATGAGCAGTTCTTC	CASSQIGLNSYNEQFF
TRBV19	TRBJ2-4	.	TGTGCCAGTAGTATTAGTGAAAACGAGGTCAAAAACATTCAGTACTTC	CASSISENEVKNIQYF
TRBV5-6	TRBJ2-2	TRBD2	TGTGCCAGCAGCTTGGTTATTAGCGGGGGGTACCCCGGGGAGCTGTTTTTT	CASSLVISGGYPGELFF
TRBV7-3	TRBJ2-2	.	TGTGCCAGCAGCGGGCGAATCGGGGAGCTGTTTTTT	CASSGRIGELFF
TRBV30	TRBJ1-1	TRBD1	TGTGCCTGGAGTAAGCAGGGGGCCCTTGAAGCTTTCTTT	CAWSKQGALEAFF
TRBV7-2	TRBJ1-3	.	TGTGCCAGCAGCTTAGGTTGGGGTGCGGGGGGAAACACCATATATTTT	CASSLGWGAGGNTIYF
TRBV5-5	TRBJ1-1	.	TGTGCCAGCCGCGGAGGCAGGTTGAACACTGAAGCTTTCTTT	CASRGGRLNTEAFF
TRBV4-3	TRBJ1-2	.	TGCGCCAGCAGCCCTCAGGGTAACTATGGCTACACCTTC	CASSPQGNYGYTF
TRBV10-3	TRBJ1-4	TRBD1	TGTGCCATCGGACAGGGAGGAGCAACTAATGAAAAACTGTTTTTT	CAIGQGGATNEKLFF
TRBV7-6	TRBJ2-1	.	TGTGCCAGCAGCTTAAATACGGGCGCAGGGTGGAATGAGCAGTTCTTC	CASSLNTGAGWNEQFF
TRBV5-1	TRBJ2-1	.	TGCGCCAGCATTGGAGAAACTAGAGGCAATGAGCAGTTCTTC	CASIGETRGNEQFF
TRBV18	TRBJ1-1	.	TGTGCCAGCTCACCGCTTACAGGGTCTGAAGCTTTCTTT	CASSPLTGSEAFF
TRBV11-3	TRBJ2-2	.	TGTGCCAGCAGCCCGGTGAGGACCGGGGAGCTGTTTTTT	CASSPVRTGELFF
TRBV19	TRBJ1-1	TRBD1	TGTGCCAGTAGTACCGTCGGACAGGGTGGCACTGAAGCTTTCTTT	CASSTVGQGGTEAFF
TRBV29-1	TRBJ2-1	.	TGCAGCGTTGATGGGGGCCGGGGCTACAATGAGCAGTTCTTC	CSVDGGRGYNEQFF